This is a list of T cell receptor beta chains from one sample in a study of cytomegalovirus exposure and HLA in healthy donors. Profiled with immunoSEQ multiplex PCR; TCRdb holds only in-frame clones, not every one. Its listing shows around 36,000 clones. Source material: PBMCs. Every receptor here comes from a woman aged 25 to 39 in good health and CMV-seropositive. CDR3s include the opening cysteine and the closing phenylalanine or tryptophan. Each record gives: CDR3 length, V gene, J gene, CDR3 protein.

19,TRBV19,TRBJ2-7,CASRASGTSGTLSSYEQYF
13,TRBV30,TRBJ1-1,CASKEQASGEAFF
12,TRBV19,TRBJ2-7,CASSHRDYEQYF
15,TRBV7-9,TRBJ1-1,CASRPPGQMNTEAFF
15,TRBV6-5,TRBJ2-3,CASSRGGSGTDTQYF
14,TRBV5-1,TRBJ1-4,CASSFGTGDEKLFF
10,TRBV19,TRBJ1-2,CASRGAAHTF
15,TRBV7-6,TRBJ2-5,CASSPTGTEQETQYF
14,TRBV11-2,TRBJ1-3,CASSLASSGNTIYF
17,TRBV4-1,TRBJ2-7,CASSQVLGKRGYYEQYF
14,TRBV11-2,TRBJ2-1,CASSLGAGAVEQFF
17,TRBV11-3,TRBJ2-2,CASSLFSRASNTGELFF
13,TRBV4-1,TRBJ1-2,CASSPTGIMGYTF
16,TRBV15,TRBJ2-7,CATSRASGGYSYEQYF
18,TRBV5-1,TRBJ2-7,CASSAGTSGGAAAYEQYF
15,TRBV12-5,TRBJ1-5,CASGLGEGVNQPQHF
11,TRBV28,TRBJ1-4,CASSLEEKLFF
15,TRBV6-5,TRBJ1-4,CASSYSWTGDEKLFF
11,TRBV10-3,TRBJ2-3,CASRETDTQYF